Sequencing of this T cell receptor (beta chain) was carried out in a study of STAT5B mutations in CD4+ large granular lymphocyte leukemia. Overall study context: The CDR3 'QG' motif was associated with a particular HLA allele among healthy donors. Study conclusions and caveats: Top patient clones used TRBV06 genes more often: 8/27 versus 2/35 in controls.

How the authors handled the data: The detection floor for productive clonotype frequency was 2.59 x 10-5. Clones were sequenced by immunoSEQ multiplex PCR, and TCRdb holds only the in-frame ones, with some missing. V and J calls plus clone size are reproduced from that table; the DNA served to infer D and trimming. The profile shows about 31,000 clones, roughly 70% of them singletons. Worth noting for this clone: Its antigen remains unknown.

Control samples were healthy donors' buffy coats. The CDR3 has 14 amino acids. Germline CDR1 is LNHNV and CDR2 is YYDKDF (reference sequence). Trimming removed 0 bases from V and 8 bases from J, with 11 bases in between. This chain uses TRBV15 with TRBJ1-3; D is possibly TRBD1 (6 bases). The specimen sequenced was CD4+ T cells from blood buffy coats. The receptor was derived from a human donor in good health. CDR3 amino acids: CATSREWGAHTIYF. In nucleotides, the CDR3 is TGTGCCACCAGCAGAGAATGGGGGGCCCACACCATATATTTT.